This TCR beta chain was recovered during a study of early T cells in non-severe SARS-CoV-2 infection. The overall study: Bulk RNA isolated from unsorted whole blood underwent sequencing; chains were not paired.

The protocol attached unique molecular identifiers to individual cDNA molecules. Each CDR3 protein gets one entry after TCRdb re-called the 5' RACE reads with MiXCR. The sample has some 57,000 distinct CDR3 sequences; roughly 13% are singletons. Remarks on this clonotype: Its antigen is not identified.

The CDR3 loop spans 13 amino acids. From germline, CDR1 is LGHDT and CDR2 YNNKEL (reference sequence). V shed 1 base and J shed 3 bases, with 6 bases lying between them. Study results and limitations: Matching results from VDJdb favored anti-spike CD8 responses, leaving private and CD4 specificities undetected.

This chain links TRBV3-1 with TRBJ1-2; TRBD1 is a possible D gene (6 bases). The receptor was derived from an adult who was a healthcare worker with PCR-confirmed SARS-CoV-2 infection or an uninfected control (not recorded which). Source material: whole blood. The CDR3 sequence is CASSQGQDYGYTF. The CDR3 nucleotides are TGTGCCAGCAGCCAAGGACAGGACTATGGCTACACCTTC.